Shown below are 10 T cell receptor beta chains from a single sample sequenced in a study of vaccination and CD4 T cells after COVID-19. Researchers used the Oncomine TCR Beta short-read assay to sequence DNA from cultured CD4+ T cells. TCRdb analysed the PCR reads with MiXCR anew, one entry per CDR3 protein. The sample lists around 19,000 distinct CDR3 sequences; 40% to 65% were seen once. As for treatment: roughly 10-day PBMC culture with coronavirus spike peptide pools or control peptides (ViraFEST assay). No antigen is known for these receptors. The material sequenced was CD4+ T cells from blood, cultured in vitro, taken before SARS-CoV-2 vaccination. The receptors come from a human donor who had recovered from COVID-19.

In its sample, this clonotype was seen a few times. The gene calls are TRBV4-3 and TRBJ1-1, with 7 positions matching TRBD1. The CDR3 is 13 residues long. V was pared by 3 bases and J by 5 bases, with 3 bases of the junction left unmatched. Germline CDR1 LGHNA, CDR2 YSLEER. CDR3 sequence: CASSHRGGTEAFF. The CDR3 coding sequence is TGCGCCAGCAGCCACAGGGGGGGGACTGAAGCTTTCTTT.

The chain combines TRBV20-1 with TRBJ1-4, with 9 bases identical to TRBD1. This CDR3 is built from 12 residues. The germline gives CDR1 DFQATT, CDR2 SNEGSKA (reference sequence). CDR3 sequence (DNA): TGCAGCGTCGGGACAGGGTACGAAAAACTGTTTTTT. Its protein product is CSVGTGYEKLFF.

The chain uses TRBV6-5 and TRBJ2-1; no reliable D call. Between the trimmed V and J ends, which lost 0 bases and 5 bases, there was a span of 8 bases. There are 14 residues in the CDR3. The germline gives CDR1 MNHEY, CDR2 SVGAGI. CDR3 region: CASSYSFRDNEQFF. The CDR3 coding sequence is TGTGCCAGCAGTTACTCGTTCAGAGACAATGAGCAGTTCTTC.

This clonotype was detected a few times. This sequence joins TRBV27 and TRBJ2-2; 14 positions match TRBD2. Germline CDR1 MNHEY, CDR2 SMNVEV (reference sequence). The J segment lost 5 bases and the V segment lost 0 bases, leaving 8 bases of the junction unmatched. The CDR3 totals 19 residues. The CDR3: CASSLSGTSGSPPTGELFF. CDR3 in DNA: TGTGCCAGCAGTTTATCCGGGACTAGCGGGAGCCCCCCAACCGGGGAGCTGTTTTTT.

The chain couples TRBV7-6 to TRBJ2-3; D is possibly TRBD1 or TRBD2 (6 bases each). The CDR3 loop spans 15 amino acids. The germline V gene encodes CDR1 SGHVS and CDR2 FNYEAQ. Trimming took off 5 bases at V and 0 bases at J, with 12 bases between the two ends. The CDR3 sequence is CASSRGTPSTDTQYF. The CDR3 DNA sequence: TGTGCCAGCAGCCGCGGGACACCTAGCACAGATACGCAGTATTTT.

The chain employs TRBV20-1 and TRBJ1-1; no definite D call. V lost 4 bases and J 0 bases, leaving 18 bases between the germline ends. Germline loops: CDR1 DFQATT, CDR2 SNEGSKA (reference sequence). There are 16 residues in the CDR3. The CDR3 spells CSAKAGSPAMNTEAFF. CDR3 coding DNA: TGCAGTGCTAAGGCCGGTTCACCAGCCATGAACACTGAAGCTTTCTTT.

The sample holds a few counts of this clonotype. The chain couples TRBV19 to TRBJ1-5; D gene ambiguous. Trimming cost V 5 bases and J 0 bases, with 11 bases left between them. The germline gives CDR1 LNHDA, CDR2 SQIVND (reference sequence). This CDR3 has 15 residues. CDR3 protein: CASSSRRISNQPQHF. DNA for the CDR3: TGTGCCAGTAGTTCAAGACGGATTAGCAATCAGCCCCAGCATTTT.

The chain joins TRBV7-2 to TRBJ2-7; D not resolved. Deletions cut 1 base from V and 2 bases from J, with 12 bases between. In germline, CDR1 is SGHTA, CDR2 FQGNSA. This CDR3 spans 15 amino acids. The CDR3 DNA reads TGTGCCAGCAGCTTAGGTATTGGCGGAACCTACGAGCAGTACTTC. Amino acid sequence: CASSLGIGGTYEQYF.

This sequence joins TRBV20-1 and TRBJ1-4; 9 nucleotides align to TRBD1. The CDR3 is made up of 13 amino acids. With V trimmed by 1 base and J by 8 bases, 2 bases remained unmatched. From germline, CDR1 is DFQATT and CDR2 SNEGSKA (reference sequence). Here the CDR3 reads CSARADRGEKLFF. Written as DNA, the CDR3 is TGCAGTGCTAGAGCCGACAGGGGGGAAAAACTGTTTTTT.

This clonotype has just a few counts. The chain carries TRBV27 and TRBJ2-4, with D unclear. Germline CDR1 MNHEY, CDR2 SMNVEV (reference sequence). The CDR3 is 14 amino acids. Trimming shortened V by 5 bases and J by 5 bases, and 13 bases separated the two germline ends. The CDR3 DNA reads as TGTGCCAGCAGTCCCCCCGGTGTAGAAAACATTCAGTACTTC. It codes for CASSPPGVENIQYF.